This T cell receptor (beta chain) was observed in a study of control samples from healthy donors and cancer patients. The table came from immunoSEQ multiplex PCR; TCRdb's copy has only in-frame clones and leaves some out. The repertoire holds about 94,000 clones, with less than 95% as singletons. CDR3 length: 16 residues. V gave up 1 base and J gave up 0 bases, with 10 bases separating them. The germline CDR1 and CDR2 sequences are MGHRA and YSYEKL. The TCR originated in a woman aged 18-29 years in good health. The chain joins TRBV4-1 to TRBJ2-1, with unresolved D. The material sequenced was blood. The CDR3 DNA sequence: TGCGCCAGCAGCCAAGTCGATATAGTCTCCTACAATGAGCAGTTCTTC. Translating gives CASSQVDIVSYNEQFF.